This T cell receptor (beta chain) was retrieved from a study of CD8+ T cells in alopecia areata. About the study: Treated patients took oral tofacitinib at 5 to 10 mg twice daily. General study points: Among the top 100, expanded CD8+ clones, as well as scalp clonality, were significantly decreased by tofacitinib.

Extracted RNA was reverse transcribed, and the resulting cDNA served as sequencing template. Here immunoSEQ multiplex PCR was the method, and the copy in TCRdb shows in-frame clones only, minus some. The sample lists about 94,000 clones, around three quarters occurring once. The treatment is: oral pan-JAK inhibitor, 5-10 mg twice daily. In regard to this clone: Antigen unknown. Relative to the germline gene, one junction end is altered; a read error may explain this.

The sequencing used CD8+ T cells sorted from blood, collected at approximately week 45, from a patient treated with tofacitinib. This receptor was taken from a human donor with alopecia areata.

The CDR3: CATQQGILYGQYF. The CDR3 DNA follows: TGCGCCACCCAGCAGGGAATCCTCTACGGGCAGTACTTC. This chain connects TRBV10-2 to TRBJ2-7; D perhaps matches TRBD1 (5 bases). CDR1 WSHSY and CDR2 SAAADI come from the germline V gene. CDR3 size: 13 residues.